The present entry profiles one T cell receptor (beta chain) with its context. Its antigen is unidentified. PCR was performed using 60 Vbeta and 13 Jbeta primers. Profiling relied on immunoSEQ multiplex PCR, and the TCRdb table lists in-frame clones only, not all of them. The sample records about 190,000 clones, around 80% being singletons. This specimen comes from a study of cytomegalovirus exposure and HLA in healthy donors. Study-level points and caveats: Donor immune exposure was known only as CMV serostatus. A later analysis found that most CMV-associated TCR beta chains appeared HLA-restricted.

This CDR3 is built from 14 residues. V gave up 2 bases and J gave up 7 bases, with 12 bases separating them. The germline CDR1 and CDR2 sequences are LNHDA and SQIVND (reference sequence). Source material: PBMCs. The rearrangement joins TRBV19 to TRBJ1-3; D remains unclear. This TCR came from a male donor in good health and CMV-seronegative. Here the CDR3 DNA reads TGTGCCAGTAGTATAAAGTGGAGGCACAACACCATATATTTT. This encodes CASSIKWRHNTIYF.